The 30 T cell receptor beta chains below come from one sample, sequenced in a study of T-cell reconstitution after alpha-beta-depleted transplantation in children. The authors prepared the TCRbeta library with unique molecular identifiers. Each CDR3 protein gets one entry after TCRdb re-called the PCR reads with MiXCR. This table holds hundreds of thousands of distinct CDR3 sequences, less than 15% found once. Specimen: PBMCs, collected before TCRalphabeta/CD19-depleted stem cell transplant. The origin of the receptors is a girl aged 2 to 9 with congenital amegakaryocytic thrombocytopenia, due to receive a stem cell transplant.

This clonotype was recorded a few times. The V gene is TRBV5-1, the J gene TRBJ2-2; D unclear. The CDR3 loop spans 14 amino acids. Trimming pared 2 bases from V and 3 bases from J, leaving 8 bases between. Germline CDR1 and CDR2: SGHRS and YFSETQ. As DNA, the CDR3 is TGCGCCAGCAGCTTAGGCGAATACACCGGGGAGCTGTTTTTT. As protein: CASSLGEYTGELFF.

This chain links TRBV3-1 with TRBJ2-5; TRBD1 is a possible D gene (5 bases). This CDR3 region has 15 residues. The germline V gene encodes CDR1 LGHDT and CDR2 YNNKEL (reference sequence). The V gene lost 0 bases and the J gene lost 3 bases, with 11 bases spanning the gap. This CDR3 is CASSQDTGREETQYF. As DNA, the CDR3 is TGTGCCAGCAGCCAAGATACCGGCAGGGAAGAGACCCAGTACTTC.

This clonotype has just a few counts. The chain links TRBV7-9 to TRBJ2-7; the match to TRBD2 covers 10 bases. Germline V gene sequence: CDR1 SEHNR, CDR2 FQNEAQ (reference sequence). This CDR3 spans 14 amino acids. Losses at the gene ends were 4 bases for V and 5 bases for J; bases not matched to a gene: 5. CDR3 sequence (DNA): TGTGCCAGCAGCTCCAAGCGGGAGGGAAACGAGCAGTACTTC. It yields the protein CASSSKREGNEQYF.

This clonotype occurred a few times. The chain is built from TRBV5-1 and TRBJ2-6; no firm D call. Between the trimmed V and J ends, which lost 7 bases and 1 base, there was a span of 9 bases. The germline V gene has CDR1 SGHRS and CDR2 YFSETQ. The CDR3 totals 14 residues. The CDR3 region is CASADGSGANVLTF. In DNA, the CDR3 is TGCGCCAGCGCTGACGGATCTGGGGCCAACGTCCTGACTTTC. Supplemented by reference TRBV5-1 and TRBJ2-6, the full variable domain reads KAGVTQTPRYLIKTRGQQVTLSCSPISGHRSVSWYQQTPGQGLQFLFEYFSETQRNKGNFPGRFSGRQFSNSRSEMNVSTLELGDSALYLCASADGSGANVLTFGAGSRLTVL.

The V and J genes are TRBV5-1 and TRBJ2-5; TRBD2 might be the D (6 bases). Germline CDR1 and CDR2: SGHRS and YFSETQ. The CDR3 consists of 16 residues. Trimming cost V 0 bases and J 5 bases, with 17 bases left between them. The CDR3 loop reads CASSLDITGAGETQYF. The CDR3 DNA sequence: TGCGCCAGCAGCTTGGATATTACAGGCGCGGGGGAGACCCAGTACTTC.

This chain connects TRBV27 to TRBJ2-7, with 11 bases matching TRBD2. The CDR3 is made up of 16 amino acids. J lost 5 bases, V lost 1 base, and 7 bases had no gene match. The V gene's germline CDR1 is MNHEY and CDR2 SMNVEV (reference sequence). The CDR3 nucleotides are TGTGCCAGCAGTTTATTAGCGGGAGGGCTTCGCCACGAGCAGTACTTC. Encoded protein: CASSLLAGGLRHEQYF.

The genes are TRBV3-1 and TRBJ2-3, with 10 bases matching TRBD2. The CDR3 runs to 17 residues. V shed 0 bases, J shed 4 bases, and the junction held 7 bases outside the gene matches. Germline V CDR1 and CDR2: LGHDT, YNNKEL (reference sequence). In DNA, the CDR3 is TGTGCCAGCAGCCAAGAAGCGAGCGGGAGGGCCGCAGATACGCAGTATTTT. Encoded protein: CASSQEASGRAADTQYF.

This chain connects TRBV29-1 to TRBJ2-3; 9 bases align to TRBD2. The germline CDR1 and CDR2 sequences are SQVTM and ANQGSEA. V lost 1 base, J lost 1 base, and 9 bases stayed unmatched. CDR3 length: 17 amino acids. CDR3: CSVEGWGRLAGTDTQYF. The CDR3 nucleotides are TGCAGCGTTGAAGGATGGGGTAGACTAGCGGGCACAGATACGCAGTATTTT.

This clonotype was picked up many times. The V call is TRBV19, the J call TRBJ1-2, with no clear D. The CDR3 consists of 12 residues. The germline V and J ends were trimmed by 8 bases and 8 bases, with 15 bases remaining between them. Germline lookup yields CDR1 LNHDA and CDR2 SQIVND (reference sequence). CDR3 amino acids: CASQRRPEGYTF. The CDR3 DNA reads TGTGCCAGTCAAAGGAGACCTGAGGGCTACACCTTC.

The CDR3 sequence: CASSSTGFPLTDTQYF. The CDR3, as DNA: TGCGCCAGCAGCTCCACCGGGTTCCCTCTAACGGATACGCAGTATTTT. The chain carries TRBV5-1 and TRBJ2-3, with D unresolved. The CDR3 has 16 residues. Looked up from germline, CDR1 is SGHRS and CDR2 is YFSETQ. V gave up 3 bases and J gave up 6 bases, with 20 bases separating them.

The chain has TRBV11-1 and TRBJ2-5; D not certain. CDR1 and CDR2 (germline): SGHAT, FQDESV (reference sequence). With 2 bases removed from V and 4 bases from J, the gap between germline ends came to 23 bases. CDR3 length: 18 residues. The CDR3 region has the DNA TGTGCCAGCAGCTTACATGGGGATGCCGCTTCAGTGGCAGAGACCCAGTACTTC. Translation: CASSLHGDAASVAETQYF.

This clonotype was found a few times. J is TRBJ2-7 and V is TRBV20-1; 7 nucleotides line up with TRBD2. The length of the CDR3 is 12 residues. V was clipped by 5 bases and J by 6 bases; unmatched bases: 7. The germline CDR1 and CDR2 sequences are DFQATT and SNEGSKA (reference sequence). CDR3 nucleotide sequence: TGCAGTGCTGCCCAAACTAGCGCCGAGCAGTACTTC. Amino acids: CSAAQTSAEQYF.

This clonotype has just a few counts. This chain joins TRBV7-3 and TRBJ2-1; D is ambiguous. The germline V and J ends were trimmed by 0 bases and 13 bases, with 19 bases remaining between them. The CDR3 has 15 amino acids. CDR1 is SGHTA and CDR2 is FQGTGA in the germline V gene. This CDR3 reads CASSLTYTALVSQFF. CDR3 DNA sequence: TGTGCCAGCAGCTTAACGTATACGGCCCTCGTTTCCCAGTTCTTC.

This clonotype appeared many times. The gene calls are TRBV20-1 and TRBJ2-5, with 7 positions matching TRBD2. The CDR3 length is 16 residues. J gave up 5 bases and V 0 bases, and 12 bases lay outside the gene matches. Germline assignment: CDR1 DFQATT and CDR2 SNEGSKA (reference sequence). The DNA for the CDR3 is TGCAGTGCTAGAGATCGTGTGGGAGGGCCGAGGGAGACCCAGTACTTC. It specifies CSARDRVGGPRETQYF.

This chain links TRBV3-1 with TRBJ2-5, with D hard to call. The V and J ends lost 0 bases and 1 base respectively, with 9 bases between them. The length of the CDR3 is 15 residues. Germline V gene lookup returns CDR1 LGHDT and CDR2 YNNKEL (reference sequence). The CDR3: CASSQEIRPQETQYF. The DNA of the CDR3 is TGTGCCAGCAGCCAAGAAATTCGACCCCAAGAGACCCAGTACTTC.

This clonotype has a count of ten or more. The rearrangement joins TRBV20-1 to TRBJ2-1; the match to TRBD2 covers 13 bases. J gave up 8 bases and V 0 bases, and 10 bases lay outside the gene matches. The germline CDR1 and CDR2 sequences are DFQATT and SNEGSKA (reference sequence). This CDR3 comprises 17 residues. Here the CDR3 reads CSARDPPWTSGSHEQFF. CDR3 bases: TGCAGTGCTAGAGATCCCCCCTGGACTAGCGGGAGCCATGAGCAGTTCTTC.

This clonotype was counted at least ten times. The V gene is TRBV15, the J gene TRBJ1-5, with a tentative D call TRBD1 (5 bases). This CDR3 contains 14 residues. Germline assignment: CDR1 LNHNV and CDR2 YYDKDF (reference sequence). The ends were cut back, 0 bases at V and 7 bases at J, with 10 bases in the middle. CDR3 loop: CATSRDGARQPQHF. CDR3 DNA: TGTGCCACCAGCAGAGACGGGGCCAGACAGCCCCAGCATTTT. Drawing the rest from reference TRBV15 and TRBJ1-5, the complete variable domain is DAMVIQNPRYQVTQFGKPVTLSCSQTLNHNVMYWYQQKSSQAPKLLFHYYDKDFNNEADTPDNFQSRRPNTSFCFLDIRSPGLGDTAMYLCATSRDGARQPQHFGDGTRLSIL.

This clonotype showed up many times. The V gene is TRBV27, the J gene TRBJ1-5; D perhaps matches TRBD1 (5 bases). V was clipped by 6 bases and J by 4 bases, with 13 bases between them. This CDR3 region has 14 residues. The V gene's germline CDR1 is MNHEY and CDR2 SMNVEV (reference sequence). The CDR3 region is CASSRFRGNQPQHF. CDR3 nucleotides: TGTGCCAGCAGCCGTTTTCGGGGGAATCAGCCCCAGCATTTT.

The chain carries TRBV7-9 and TRBJ2-3, with D possibly matching TRBD2 (5 bases). The CDR3 spans 14 residues. Per germline, CDR1 SEHNR and CDR2 FQNEAQ (reference sequence). V was trimmed by 5 bases and J by 10 bases, leaving 19 bases between them. The CDR3 DNA reads as TGTGCCAGCAGCCAAAGCAGGACTGGTGGGGCGCAGTATTTT. This encodes CASSQSRTGGAQYF.

This clonotype was seen many times. The chain uses TRBV12-3 or TRBV12-4 and TRBJ1-4; unclear D gene. With 3 bases removed from V and 5 bases from J, the gap between germline ends came to 10 bases. The CDR3 consists of 14 residues. The CDR3 reads CASSFRRANEKLFF. CDR3 DNA sequence: TGTGCCAGCAGTTTTCGCAGAGCGAATGAAAAACTGTTTTTT.

This clonotype was found many times. The chain links TRBV29-1 to TRBJ2-1, with 7 bases that match TRBD1. Germline assignment: CDR1 SQVTM and CDR2 ANQGSEA. The CDR3 loop spans 12 amino acids. With 6 bases clipped from V and 5 bases from J, the junction kept 4 bases outside the gene matches. The DNA for the CDR3 is TGCAGCGTGGCGCAGGGGGACAATGAGCAGTTCTTC. Translation: CSVAQGDNEQFF.

This clonotype appeared many times. The chain couples TRBV12-3 or TRBV12-4 to TRBJ2-7; no clear D gene. CDR3 length: 11 residues. The V gene lost 6 bases and the J gene lost 2 bases, with 5 bases spanning the gap. The DNA for the CDR3 is TGTGCCAGCAGAGCCACCTACGAGCAGTACTTC. Protein sequence: CASRATYEQYF.

This clonotype came up many times. V and J are TRBV9 and TRBJ2-2, with 10 bases matching TRBD2. This CDR3 spans 18 amino acids. Germline CDR1 is SGDLS and CDR2 is YYNGEE. Trimming took 4 bases from V and 5 from J; bases not matched to a gene: 14. This chain's CDR3 is CASSPQGLASVKTGELFF. For the CDR3, the DNA is TGTGCCAGCAGCCCACAGGGACTAGCGAGCGTTAAGACCGGGGAGCTGTTTTTT. The full variable domain, completed using reference TRBV9 and TRBJ2-2, is DSGVTQTPKHLITATGQRVTLRCSPRSGDLSVYWYQQSLDQGLQFLIQYYNGEERAKGNILERFSAQQFPDLHSELNLSSLELGDSALYFCASSPQGLASVKTGELFFGEGSRLTVL.

This clonotype came up a few times. This chain uses TRBV6-1 with TRBJ2-3; TRBD2 matches at 7 bases. CDR1 is MNHNS, CDR2 SASEGT, per germline. J was trimmed by 5 bases and V by 5 bases; bases with no gene match: 7. This CDR3 is 14 amino acids long. The CDR3: CASSPRTRLDTQYF. CDR3 bases: TGTGCCAGCAGTCCCCGGACTAGGCTAGATACGCAGTATTTT.

This clonotype was seen a few times. V and J are TRBV7-6 and TRBJ1-3; a possible D gene is TRBD1 (5 bases). The germline gives CDR1 SGHVS, CDR2 FNYEAQ. The CDR3 extends over 15 amino acids. V gave up 5 bases and J gave up 0 bases, with 11 bases separating them. CDR3 sequence: CASSPRDGSGNTIYF. The CDR3, as DNA: TGTGCCAGCAGCCCGAGGGACGGCTCTGGAAACACCATATATTTT.

The genes are TRBV15 and TRBJ2-7, with D hard to call. V lost 3 bases and J 2 bases, leaving 14 bases between the germline ends. Germline V lookup: CDR1 LNHNV, CDR2 YYDKDF (reference sequence). This CDR3 is built from 15 residues. The CDR3, as DNA: TGTGCCACCAGCAGGGACGCGAGTCTAGCCTACGAGCAGTACTTC. This translates into CATSRDASLAYEQYF.

This clonotype has a count of ten or more. The chain uses TRBV12-3 or TRBV12-4 and TRBJ2-7, with D possibly being TRBD1 (6 bases). The CDR3 has 14 amino acids. Trimming took 6 bases from V and 2 from J, leaving 14 bases between them. The CDR3 spells CASSRTGNPYEQYF. The CDR3, as DNA: TGTGCCAGCAGCAGAACAGGGAATCCCTACGAGCAGTACTTC.

This clonotype was observed many times. The chain is built from TRBV20-1 and TRBJ1-2; D possibly corresponds to TRBD1 (5 bases). CDR1 is DFQATT and CDR2 is SNEGSKA in the germline V gene (reference sequence). V dropped 2 bases and J dropped 8 bases, with 21 bases sitting between them. This CDR3 spans 15 amino acids. CDR3 sequence reads: CSARNHVKDSLGYTF. CDR3 nucleotide sequence: TGCAGTGCTAGAAACCACGTTAAAGACAGCCTAGGCTACACCTTC.

The V gene is TRBV12-3 or TRBV12-4, the J gene TRBJ2-5; 7 nucleotides match TRBD1. Germline trimming cut 6 bases from V and 5 bases from J; bases unmatched to any gene: 9. CDR3 size: 14 residues. The CDR3: CASSGTGVGETQYF. The CDR3 nucleotides are TGTGCCAGCAGCGGTACAGGGGTCGGTGAGACCCAGTACTTC.

As DNA, the CDR3 is TGTGCCATCAGTGAGAGGGACAGGGTGTTAAATTCACCCCTCCACTTT. Amino acids: CAISERDRVLNSPLHF. The V and J genes are TRBV10-3 and TRBJ1-6; 9 bases are a match to TRBD1. J gave up 7 bases and V 2 bases, and 6 bases lay outside the gene matches. The CDR3 sequence is 16 residues long. Germline V gene lookup returns CDR1 ENHRY and CDR2 SYGVKD.